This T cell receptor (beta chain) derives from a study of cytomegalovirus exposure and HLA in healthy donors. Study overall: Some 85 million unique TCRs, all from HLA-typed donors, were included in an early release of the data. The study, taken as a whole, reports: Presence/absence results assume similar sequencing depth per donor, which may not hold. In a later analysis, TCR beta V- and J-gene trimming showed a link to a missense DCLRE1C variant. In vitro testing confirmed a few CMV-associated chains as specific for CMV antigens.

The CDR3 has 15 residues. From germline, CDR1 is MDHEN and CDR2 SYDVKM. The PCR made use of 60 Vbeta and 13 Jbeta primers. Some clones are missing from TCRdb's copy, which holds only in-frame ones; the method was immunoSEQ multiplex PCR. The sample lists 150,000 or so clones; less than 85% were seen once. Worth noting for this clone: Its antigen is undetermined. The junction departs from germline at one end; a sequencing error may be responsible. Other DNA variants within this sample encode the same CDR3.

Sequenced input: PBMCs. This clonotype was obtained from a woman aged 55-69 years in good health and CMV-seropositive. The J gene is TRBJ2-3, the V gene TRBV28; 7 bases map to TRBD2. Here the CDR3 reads CASSRGAGSTDTQYF. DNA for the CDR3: TGTGCCAGCAGCCGGGGAGCGGGAAGCACAGATACGCAGTACTTT.